This T cell receptor beta chain came from a study of cytomegalovirus exposure and HLA in healthy donors. 60 Vbeta and 13 Jbeta primers were used in PCR. Profiling relied on immunoSEQ multiplex PCR, and the TCRdb table lists in-frame clones only, not all of them. The sample has approximately 170,000 clones, around 65% seen once. Note on this clone: Its matching antigen is unknown.

Germline assignment: CDR1 SGHAT and CDR2 FQNNGV. The CDR3 runs 14 residues. V was pared by 2 bases and J by 4 bases, with 11 bases between. General observations from the study: Accounts indicate the classifier identified cytomegalovirus status with strong specificity and sensitivity.

The sample was PBMCs. The rearrangement joins TRBV11-2 to TRBJ1-2; no firm D call. The sequence came from a woman aged 40 to 50 in good health and CMV-seropositive. The CDR3 reads CASSLRGGFYGYTF. The CDR3 DNA follows: TGTGCCAGCAGCTTACGAGGCGGTTTCTATGGCTACACCTTC.